The entry below describes one T cell receptor (beta chain). The CDR3 consists of 21 residues. With V trimmed by 1 base and J by 5 bases, 17 bases remained unmatched. Germline V gives CDR1 MGHRA, CDR2 YSYEKL. The data are from a study of OX40 agonist ivuxolimab in advanced cancers. Clones were sequenced by immunoSEQ multiplex PCR, and TCRdb holds only the in-frame ones, with some missing. The table records about 100,000 clones, less than 95% of them present only once. This chain joins TRBV4-1 and TRBJ2-5, with 15 bases that match TRBD2. The specimen was CD4+ or CD8+ T cells sorted from blood, collected in a trial of the OX40 agonist ivuxolimab. The origin of this receptor is an adult with an advanced solid tumor such as melanoma, head and neck, liver or kidney cancer. DNA for the CDR3: TGCGCCAGCAGCCAAGCAGTAGGATCAGGACTAGCGGGAGGGGGGTTGGAGACCCAGTACTTC. Translated, it gives CASSQAVGSGLAGGGLETQYF.